The 24 T cell receptor beta chains given below trace back to one sample, sequenced in a study of CD8 T cells in Susac syndrome (dated by TCRdb to between 2017 and 2020). Libraries were built with the immunoSEQ multiplex PCR assay. RNA was extracted using the RNeasy kit, and about 0.5 to 1 microgram was reverse transcribed with random hexamers. TCRdb redid the processing of the public reads, applying fastp at Q25 and MiXCR, and retained in-frame beta chains. Every entry covers one CDR3 protein and lists the most common genes and DNA from its rows. For this sample the table gives 150,000 to 200,000 distinct CDR3 sequences, of which 90% to 97% were detected only once. The ten largest clones take up about 0.13% of the sample. Sequenced material: CD4+ T cells from PBMCs. The receptor source for this set is a human donor with Susac syndrome.

Only one count was recorded for this clonotype. This chain joins TRBV4-2 and TRBJ2-2, with D unclear. Germline loops: CDR1 LGHNA, CDR2 YNFKEQ. V lost 0 bases and J lost 6, with 8 bases in between. The CDR3 contains 14 residues. The CDR3 reads CASSQDFSAGELFF. CDR3 nucleotide sequence: TGTGCCAGCAGCCAAGATTTCAGCGCCGGGGAGCTGTTTTTT.

This rearrangement joins TRBV20-1 to TRBJ2-7, with TRBD1 matching over 11 bases. Germline V gene lookup returns CDR1 DFQATT and CDR2 SNEGSKA (reference sequence). The CDR3 loop spans 14 amino acids. V dropped 5 bases and J dropped 3; count of bases not matched to a gene: 6. The DNA of the CDR3 is TGCAGTGCTGAGGACAGGGGGCGAATCTACGAGCAGTACGTC. It yields the protein CSAEDRGRIYEQYV.

This sequence joins TRBV29-1 and TRBJ2-3; tentative D call: TRBD2 (5 bases). Germline V gene sequence: CDR1 SQVTM, CDR2 ANQGSEA. With 3 bases removed from V and 5 bases from J, the gap between germline ends came to 15 bases. The CDR3 is 14 residues long. In DNA, the CDR3 is TGCAGCGTTGACAGGACTCTCGCGGGAGATACGCAGTATTTT. Its translation: CSVDRTLAGDTQYF.

The CDR3 DNA follows: TGTGCCAGCAGTTTAGCCAGGGATCAGCCCCAGCATTTT. It specifies CASSLARDQPQHF. V and J are TRBV12-3 or TRBV12-4 and TRBJ1-5; the D gene is possibly TRBD1 (5 bases). V lost 0 bases, J lost 5 bases, and 5 bases lay in between. The CDR3 loop spans 13 amino acids.

The rearrangement joins TRBV30 to TRBJ2-3; the D is unclear. Trimming took 3 bases from V and 10 from J, leaving 11 bases between them. Germline V gives CDR1 GTSNPN, CDR2 SVGIG (reference sequence). CDR3 length: 11 amino acids. In DNA, the CDR3 is TGTGCCTGGAGCGAAGGTTTCTCGCAGTATTTT. Translation: CAWSEGFSQYF. The full variable domain, its missing parts supplied by reference TRBV30 and TRBJ2-3, is SQTIHQWPATLVQPVGSPLSLECTVEGTSNPNLYWYRQAAGRGLQLLFYSVGIGQISSEVPQNLSASRPQDRQFILSSKKLLLSDSGFYLCAWSEGFSQYFGPGTRLTVL.

In this sample, this clonotype turned up once. In nucleotides, the CDR3 is TGCGCCAGCACCCTAGATAGGGACATCACAGATACGCAGTATTTT. Its protein product is CASTLDRDITDTQYF. V usage is TRBV4-1 and J usage is TRBJ2-3, with D perhaps matching TRBD1 (6 bases). V lost 7 bases to trimming and J lost 2 bases, with 16 bases between them. In germline, CDR1 is MGHRA, CDR2 YSYEKL. The CDR3 is 15 residues long.

The chain has TRBV20-1 and TRBJ1-1; D uncertain. CDR3 size: 12 residues. V was pared by 0 bases and J by 0 bases, with 2 bases between. The germline CDR1 and CDR2 sequences are DFQATT and SNEGSKA (reference sequence). CDR3 residues: CSARDLNTEAFF. The CDR3, as DNA: TGCAGTGCTAGAGATCTGAACACTGAAGCTTTCTTT.

The V call is TRBV14, the J call TRBJ2-4; D gene ambiguous. The ends were cut back, 1 base at V and 9 bases at J, with 10 bases in the middle. Germline-derived CDR1 and CDR2 are SGHDN and FVKESK. This CDR3 comprises 13 residues. CDR3 nucleotide sequence: TGTGCCAGCAGCCAAGCCAGTGGTACCATTCAGTACTTC. It specifies CASSQASGTIQYF.

The CDR3 DNA reads TGTGCCAGCAGCACCCAGACACTCTTCGAAGCTTTCTTT. Amino acids: CASSTQTLFEAFF. V gene TRBV28 combines with J gene TRBJ1-1; D is ambiguous. From germline, CDR1 is MDHEN and CDR2 SYDVKM. V was shortened by 6 bases and J by 8 bases, with 16 bases between the two germline ends. This CDR3 contains 13 residues. The full variable domain, completed using reference TRBV28 and TRBJ1-1, is DVKVTQSSRYLVKRTGEKVFLECVQDMDHENMFWYRQDPGLGLRLIYFSYDVKMKEKGDIPEGYSVSREKKERFSLILESASTNQTSMYLCASSTQTLFEAFFGQGTRLTVV.

This chain links TRBV4-3 with TRBJ1-2, with 7 bases aligning to TRBD1. Germline CDR1 reads LGHNA; CDR2 reads YSLEER. The trim removed 0 bases at V and 9 bases at J, leaving 10 bases unmatched. The CDR3 spans 15 residues. CDR3 DNA: TGCGCCAGCAGCCAAGAAGGACAGGTGGAAGGGAGCTACACCTTC. This codes for CASSQEGQVEGSYTF.

The chain has TRBV7-9 and TRBJ2-4; no clear D gene. V was trimmed by 1 base and J by 5 bases, leaving 6 bases between them. Germline assignment: CDR1 SEHNR and CDR2 FQNEAQ (reference sequence). This CDR3 region has 13 residues. The CDR3 nucleotides are TGTGCCAGCAGCTTAGGGCCCCAAAACATTCAGTACTTC. Encoded protein: CASSLGPQNIQYF.

V is TRBV28 and J is TRBJ2-3, with 8 nucleotides matching TRBD2. The CDR3 is 16 amino acids. Trimming took 5 bases from V and 5 from J; bases not matched to a gene: 12. Germline V CDR1 and CDR2: MDHEN, SYDVKM. CDR3 nucleotides: TGTGCCAGCAGTCCCCTAAAGCGGGGGCGGGGAGATACGCAGTATTTT. Translation gives CASSPLKRGRGDTQYF.

The rearrangement uses TRBV14 and TRBJ2-1; possibly TRBD1 for D (5 bases). CDR1 SGHDN and CDR2 FVKESK come from the germline V gene. The CDR3 is made up of 14 amino acids. V was cut by 0 bases and J by 5 bases, with 8 bases left in between. The CDR3 reads CASSQDYRHNEQFF. As DNA, the CDR3 is TGTGCCAGCAGCCAAGATTACAGGCACAATGAGCAGTTCTTC.

The CDR3 is CASSKTGQAANTGELFF. The CDR3 coding sequence is TGTGCCAGCAGCAAAACGGGACAGGCCGCGAACACCGGGGAGCTGTTTTTT. The chain has TRBV7-3 and TRBJ2-2, with 8 nucleotides matching TRBD1. This CDR3 has 17 residues. The V segment lost 5 bases and the J segment 0 bases; nucleotides outside the gene matches: 8. CDR1 is SGHTA and CDR2 is FQGTGA in the germline V gene.

This chain connects TRBV3-1 to TRBJ1-1, with 8 positions matching TRBD1. This CDR3 is built from 15 residues. Germline V gives CDR1 LGHDT, CDR2 YNNKEL (reference sequence). V lost 1 base to trimming and J lost 0 bases; unmatched junction nucleotides: 1. CDR3 DNA sequence: TGTGCCAGCAGCCAAGGGGGACAGGTGAACACTGAAGCTTTCTTT. Translation gives CASSQGGQVNTEAFF.

The J gene is TRBJ2-5, the V gene TRBV15; D is possibly TRBD1 (5 bases). Trimming left V 5 bases short and J 2 bases short, with 21 bases between. CDR3 length equals 17 residues. From germline, CDR1 is LNHNV and CDR2 YYDKDF (reference sequence). Here the CDR3 reads CATSLTLGVPLQETQYF. The CDR3 DNA is TGTGCCACCAGCTTGACATTAGGGGTGCCCCTACAAGAGACCCAGTACTTC.

Written as DNA, the CDR3 is TGTGCCAGCAGCTCGGAATCCTCCGGGACAGGGAATAACTATGGCTACACCTTC. Amino acid sequence: CASSSESSGTGNNYGYTF. This chain connects TRBV7-9 to TRBJ1-2; TRBD1 aligns across 9 bases. The CDR3 is 18 residues long. Losses at the gene ends were 4 bases for V and 1 base for J; bases not matched to a gene: 13. Looked up from germline, CDR1 is SEHNR and CDR2 is FQNEAQ (reference sequence).

The rearrangement links TRBV29-1 to TRBJ2-7; TRBD1 agrees at 12 bases. J was trimmed by 2 bases and V by 7 bases; bases with no gene match: 9. The CDR3 length is 15 residues. The germline V gene has CDR1 SQVTM and CDR2 ANQGSEA. The CDR3 region has the DNA TGCAGCGCCGGGACAGGGGGCTACTCGACCTACGAGCAGTACTTC. It codes for CSAGTGGYSTYEQYF.

This chain joins TRBV9 and TRBJ1-6; D might be TRBD1 (6 bases). The V and J ends lost 5 bases and 9 bases respectively, with 15 bases between them. The CDR3 runs to 14 residues. Germline values: CDR1 SGDLS, CDR2 YYNGEE. CDR3 residues: CASSGPGDGSPLHF. DNA of the CDR3: TGTGCCAGCAGTGGGCCAGGGGACGGTTCACCCCTCCACTTT. The variable domain in full, with the rest retrieved from reference TRBV9 and TRBJ1-6, is DSGVTQTPKHLITATGQRVTLRCSPRSGDLSVYWYQQSLDQGLQFLIQYYNGEERAKGNILERFSAQQFPDLHSELNLSSLELGDSALYFCASSGPGDGSPLHFGNGTRLTVT.

The V call is TRBV28, the J call TRBJ2-2; D ambiguous. This CDR3 comprises 12 residues. Germline CDR1 is MDHEN and CDR2 is SYDVKM. V shed 3 bases and J shed 5 bases, with 4 bases lying between them. CDR3 residues: CASSFITGELFF. In DNA, the CDR3 is TGTGCCAGCAGTTTTATTACCGGGGAGCTGTTTTTT.

This clonotype was seen a single time. The chain is built from TRBV19 and TRBJ2-6; D is unclear. Germline V lookup: CDR1 LNHDA, CDR2 SQIVND (reference sequence). The CDR3 contains 14 residues. V lost 8 bases, J lost 0 bases, and 8 bases lay in between. The CDR3 is CASAVVSGANVLTF. DNA for the CDR3: TGTGCCAGTGCTGTGGTCTCTGGGGCCAACGTCCTGACTTTC. Filled out from reference TRBV19 and TRBJ2-6, the complete variable domain reads DGGITQSPKYLFRKEGQNVTLSCEQNLNHDAMYWYRQDPGQGLRLIYYSQIVNDFQKGDIAEGYSVSREKKESFPLTVTSAQKNPTAFYLCASAVVSGANVLTFGAGSRLTVL.

V is TRBV5-8 and J is TRBJ1-2; 9 nucleotides line up with TRBD1. The CDR3 is made up of 15 amino acids. Germline-derived CDR1 and CDR2 are SGHTS and YDEGEE. The junction had 7 bases not matched to a gene; V was cut back by 5 bases and J by 2 bases. The CDR3 region is CASRLSTGGNYGYTF. In nucleotides, the CDR3 is TGTGCCAGCAGACTATCGACAGGGGGGAACTATGGCTACACCTTC.

The J gene is TRBJ2-7, the V gene TRBV5-1; possibly TRBD1 or TRBD2 for D (6 bases each). V lost 4 bases, J lost 5 bases, and 19 bases lay in between. In germline, CDR1 is SGHRS, CDR2 YFSETQ. The CDR3 has 15 amino acids. The CDR3, as DNA: TGCGCCAGCAGCCCTAACACCGGGGGCGGGAACGAGCAGTACTTC. Translating it yields CASSPNTGGGNEQYF.

This clonotype was counted a single time. The V gene is TRBV20-1, the J gene TRBJ2-3; D is undetermined. The germline V gene encodes CDR1 DFQATT and CDR2 SNEGSKA (reference sequence). V lost 1 base to trimming and J lost 0 bases, with 5 bases between them. The CDR3 has 13 residues. CDR3 bases: TGCAGTGCTAGAGGCGTCAGCACAGATACGCAGTATTTT. Encoded protein: CSARGVSTDTQYF.